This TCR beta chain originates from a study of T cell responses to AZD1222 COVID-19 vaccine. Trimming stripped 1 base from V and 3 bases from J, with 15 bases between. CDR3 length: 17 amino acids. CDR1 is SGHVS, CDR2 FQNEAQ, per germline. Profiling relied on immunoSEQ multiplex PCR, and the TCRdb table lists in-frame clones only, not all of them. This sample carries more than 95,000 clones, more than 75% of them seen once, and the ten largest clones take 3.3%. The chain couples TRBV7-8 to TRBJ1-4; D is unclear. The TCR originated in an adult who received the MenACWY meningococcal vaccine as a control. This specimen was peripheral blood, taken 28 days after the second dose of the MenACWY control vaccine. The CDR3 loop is CASSLVAGVGANEKLFF. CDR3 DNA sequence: TGTGCCAGCAGCTTAGTTGCGGGTGTCGGGGCTAATGAAAAACTGTTTTTT.